The 4 T cell receptor beta chains reported below all come from one sample, sequenced in a study of OX40 agonist ivuxolimab in advanced cancers. TCRdb keeps only in-frame clones here, not all; method: immunoSEQ multiplex PCR. Of under 85,000 clones listed, approximately 86% were seen once; the top ten hold 2.5% to 3%. The sequencing used CD4+ or CD8+ T cells sorted from blood, collected in a trial of the OX40 agonist ivuxolimab. The receptors come from an adult with an advanced solid tumor such as melanoma, head and neck, liver or kidney cancer.

The genes are TRBV5-4 and TRBJ2-3, with TRBD2 matching over 9 bases. This CDR3 comprises 16 residues. In germline, CDR1 is SGHNT, CDR2 YYREEE (reference sequence). After removal of 0 bases from V and 4 bases from J, the junction contained 6 bases not matched to a gene. In DNA form, the CDR3 reads TGTGCCAGCAGCTTGGAGGGCGGGGGGGCTCCAGATACGCAGTATTTT. Amino acids: CASSLEGGGAPDTQYF.

The chain is built from TRBV4-1 and TRBJ2-1, with unresolved D. There are 16 residues in the CDR3. Germline CDR1 MGHRA, CDR2 YSYEKL. The V end was cut by 0 bases, the J end by 6 bases, with 15 bases between. The CDR3 region is CASSQDQELNGNEQFF. The CDR3 DNA reads as TGCGCCAGCAGCCAAGATCAGGAATTAAATGGCAATGAGCAGTTCTTC.

The J gene is TRBJ2-1, the V gene TRBV19; 8 bases are a match to TRBD1. The CDR3 covers 14 residues. V was clipped by 8 bases and J by 7 bases; unmatched bases: 10. Germline values: CDR1 LNHDA, CDR2 SQIVND (reference sequence). This chain's CDR3 is CASSSGGLSNEQFF. Written as DNA, the CDR3 is TGTGCCAGTTCTTCAGGGGGCTTAAGTAATGAGCAGTTCTTC.

The chain combines TRBV19 with TRBJ1-1; 7 nucleotides align to TRBD1. V lost 6 bases and J lost 1; bases outside the gene matches: 14. There are 17 residues in the CDR3. The germline V gene encodes CDR1 LNHDA and CDR2 SQIVND (reference sequence). The CDR3 spells CASSRTGTATPNTEAFF. The CDR3 nucleotides are TGTGCCAGTAGCCGGACCGGGACAGCGACTCCGAACACTGAAGCTTTCTTT.